What follows is one T cell receptor (beta chain) and its context. TCRdb itself ran the 5' RACE reads through MiXCR, one entry per CDR3 protein. The sample has about 80,000 distinct CDR3 sequences; under 8.5% are singletons. V lost 4 bases and J lost 6; bases outside the gene matches: 6. CDR3 length equals 13 residues. The germline gives CDR1 GTSNPN, CDR2 SVGIG (reference sequence). The record originates from a study of spatial heterogeneity in lung cancer. Stated time point: sample taken at primary tumor resection. This TCR was recovered from a male donor with early-stage non-small cell lung cancer. Material: PBMCs, obtained at surgery. This chain joins TRBV30 and TRBJ2-7; TRBD1 matches at 10 bases. The CDR3 region is CAWTGTGEGEQYF. CDR3 nucleotides: TGTGCCTGGACCGGGACAGGGGAAGGCGAGCAGTACTTC.